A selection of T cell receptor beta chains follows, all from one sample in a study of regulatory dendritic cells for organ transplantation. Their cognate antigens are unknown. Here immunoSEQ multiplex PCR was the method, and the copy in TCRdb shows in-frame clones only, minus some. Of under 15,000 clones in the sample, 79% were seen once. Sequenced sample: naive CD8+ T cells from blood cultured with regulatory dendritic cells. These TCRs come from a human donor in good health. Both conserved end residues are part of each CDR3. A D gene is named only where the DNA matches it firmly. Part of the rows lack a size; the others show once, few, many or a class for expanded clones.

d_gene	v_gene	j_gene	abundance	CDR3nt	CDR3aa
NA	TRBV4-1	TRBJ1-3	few	TGCGCCAGCAGCCAGCGGGAGGGGCGTAGAAACACCATATATTTT	CASSQREGRRNTIYF
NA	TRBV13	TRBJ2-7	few	TGTGCCAGCAGCTCGCGGGACGGGGCCTCCTACGAGCAGTACTTC	CASSSRDGASYEQYF
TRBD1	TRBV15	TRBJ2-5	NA	TGTGCCACCAGCTCCCGACAGGGTCGGGGAGAGACCCAGTACTTC	CATSSRQGRGETQYF
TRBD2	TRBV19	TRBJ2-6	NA	TGTGCCAGTAGTGATAGTGGGGGGGCTGGGGCCAACGTCCTGACTTTC	CASSDSGGAGANVLTF
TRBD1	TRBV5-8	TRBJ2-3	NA	TGTGCCAGCAGCCAGGACAGGGGGGAGAGGGATACGCAGTATTTT	CASSQDRGERDTQYF
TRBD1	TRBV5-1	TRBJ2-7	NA	TGCGCCAGCAGCTCGTCCGGGACAGGGGGTTTATACGAGCAGTACTTC	CASSSSGTGGLYEQYF
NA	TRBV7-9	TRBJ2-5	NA	TGTGCCAGCAGCTTAAACCTACCCACCCAAGAGACCCAGTACTTC	CASSLNLPTQETQYF
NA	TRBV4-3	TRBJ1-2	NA	TGCGCCAGCAGCCAAGCTCCCAGTTCGGGTTTTGGTGGCTACACCTTC	CASSQAPSSGFGGYTF
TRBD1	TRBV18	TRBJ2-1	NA	TGTGCCAGCTCCACCACCCCGGGACAGGTCTTGGATGAGCAGTTCTTC	CASSTTPGQVLDEQFF
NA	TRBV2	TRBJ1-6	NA	TGTGCCAGCACCCAGGGCACAGCGAATAATTCACCCCTCCACTTT	CASTQGTANNSPLHF
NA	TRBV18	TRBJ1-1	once	TGTGCCAGCTCATCAAACGAACAGGTTGAAGCTTTCTTT	CASSSNEQVEAFF
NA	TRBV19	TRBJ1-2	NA	TGTGCCAGTAGGGGTCCGGGAGGGCGCCTCGATGGCTACACCTTC	CASRGPGGRLDGYTF
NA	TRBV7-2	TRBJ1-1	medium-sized	TGTGCCAGCAGCGTGTCGGACAGAATAAACACTGAAGCTTTCTTT	CASSVSDRINTEAFF
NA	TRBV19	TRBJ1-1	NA	TGTGCCAGTAGTATTTCGCAGGGCCCGCTGAACACTGAAGCTTTCTTT	CASSISQGPLNTEAFF
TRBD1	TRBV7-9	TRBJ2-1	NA	TGTGCCAGCAGCTTAGAGGACAGGGCCAACAATGAGCAGTTCTTC	CASSLEDRANNEQFF
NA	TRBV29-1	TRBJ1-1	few	TGCAGCGTTGAAGACCCGTTCCCTGAAGCTTTCTTT	CSVEDPFPEAFF
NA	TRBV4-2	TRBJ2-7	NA	TGTGCCAGCAGCCCAAGGGGGGGGAACTACGAGCAGTACTTC	CASSPRGGNYEQYF
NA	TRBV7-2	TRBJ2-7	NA	TGTGCCAGCAGCTTAGCCCCCGTTTTGTCCTACGAGCAGTACTTC	CASSLAPVLSYEQYF
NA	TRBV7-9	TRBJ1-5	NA	TGTGCCAGCAGTTCCCAGGGGCGGCGCAATCAGCCCCAGCATTTT	CASSSQGRRNQPQHF
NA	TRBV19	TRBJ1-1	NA	TGTGCCAGTAGTTCGAGAGGCTTGAACACTGAAGCTTTCTTT	CASSSRGLNTEAFF
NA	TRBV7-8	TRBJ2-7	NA	TGTGCCAGCAGCTCCCTCGGGGGGCCAGTAACGGGGGAGCAGTACTTC	CASSSLGGPVTGEQYF
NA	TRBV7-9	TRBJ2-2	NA	TGTGCCAGCAGCTTACGACTCGCGAACACCGGGGAGCTGTTTTTT	CASSLRLANTGELFF
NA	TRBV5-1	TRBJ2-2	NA	TGCGCCAGCAGCCCCGACTCCGGGGAGCTGTTTTTT	CASSPDSGELFF
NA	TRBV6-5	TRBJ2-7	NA	TGTGCCAGCAGTTTATACAGGACCTACGAGCAGTACTTC	CASSLYRTYEQYF
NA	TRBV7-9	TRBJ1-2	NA	TGTGCCAGCAGCTTAGGAGGGCCCCGCCTCGCTGGCTACACCTTC	CASSLGGPRLAGYTF
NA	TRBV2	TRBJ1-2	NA	TGTGCCAGCAGGGCCGTGGGAGGCGGATTTAACTATGGCTACACCTTC	CASRAVGGGFNYGYTF
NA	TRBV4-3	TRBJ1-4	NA	TGCGCCAGCAGCCAAGCCCGGACAGTCAATGAAAAACTGTTTTTT	CASSQARTVNEKLFF
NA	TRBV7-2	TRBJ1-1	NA	TGTGCCAGCAGCCCGGGATTTAACACTGAAGCTTTCTTT	CASSPGFNTEAFF
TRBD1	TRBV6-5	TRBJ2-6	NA	TGTGCCAGCATGTCCTACAGGGGGGACAACGTCCTGACTTTC	CASMSYRGDNVLTF
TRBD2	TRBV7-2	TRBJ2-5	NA	TGTGCCAGCAGCTTAGTCGCGGGACTAGGGGAGACCCAGTACTTC	CASSLVAGLGETQYF
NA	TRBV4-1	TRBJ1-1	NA	TGCGCCAGCAGCCACCCCGGGGGAGGAACTGAAGCTTTCTTT	CASSHPGGGTEAFF
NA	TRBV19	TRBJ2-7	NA	TGTGCCAGTAGTATCTCCCCGGGCGGGACCTACGAGCAGTACTTC	CASSISPGGTYEQYF
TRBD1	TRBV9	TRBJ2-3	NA	TGTGCCAGCAGCGTAAATCGGTACAGGGGGAGTAGAGATACGCAGTATTTT	CASSVNRYRGSRDTQYF
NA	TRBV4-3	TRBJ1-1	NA	TGCGCCAGCAGCCAAGGAACGGTCACTGAAGCTTTCTTT	CASSQGTVTEAFF
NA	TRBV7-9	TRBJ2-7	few	TGTGCCAGCAGCTTAGGGGGGACAGCGGGCGAGCAGTACTTC	CASSLGGTAGEQYF
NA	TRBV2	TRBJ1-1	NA	TGTGCCAGCAGTGGCGTACGGGAGTGGGCTTTCTTT	CASSGVREWAFF
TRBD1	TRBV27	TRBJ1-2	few	TGTGCCAGCAGCCCCGGACAGGGGGCCTTCCCGTATGGCTACACCTTC	CASSPGQGAFPYGYTF
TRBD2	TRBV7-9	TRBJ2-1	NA	TGTGCCAGCAGCTTCCCCGGGACTAGCGGTAACTACAATGAGCAGTTCTTC	CASSFPGTSGNYNEQFF
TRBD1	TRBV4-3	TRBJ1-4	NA	TGCGCCAGCAGCCACACCGACAGGGGTCGCGAAAAACTGTTTTTT	CASSHTDRGREKLFF
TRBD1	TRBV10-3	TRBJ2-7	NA	TGTGCCATCAGTGAGCCGGACAGGGGTACCTACGAGCAGTACTTC	CAISEPDRGTYEQYF
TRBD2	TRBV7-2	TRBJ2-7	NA	TGTGCCAGCAGCTTAGCTAGCGGGGTTTCCTACGAGCAGTACTTC	CASSLASGVSYEQYF
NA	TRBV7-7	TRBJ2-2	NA	TGTGCTAGCACCTTAGAGCGATTCGGGGGACGCACGAACACCGGGGAGCTGTTTTTT	CASTLERFGGRTNTGELFF